One sample yielded the 25 T cell receptor beta chains listed below, sequenced in a study of OX40 agonist ivuxolimab in advanced cancers. Libraries were prepared by immunoSEQ multiplex PCR; TCRdb keeps only in-frame clonotypes and omits some of them. The table has tens of thousands of clones, roughly 80% seen once. The specimen comprised CD4+ or CD8+ T cells sorted from blood, sampled in a trial of the OX40 agonist ivuxolimab. These receptors were taken from an adult with an advanced solid tumor such as melanoma, head and neck, liver or kidney cancer.

The chain carries TRBV29-1 and TRBJ2-5; 8 nucleotides agree with TRBD2. The CDR3 loop spans 12 amino acids. Looked up from germline, CDR1 is SQVTM and CDR2 is ANQGSEA. J gave up 5 bases and V 5 bases, and 4 bases lay outside the gene matches. The CDR3 sequence is CSVTAGVETQYF. The CDR3 nucleotides are TGCAGCGTTACAGCGGGAGTCGAGACCCAGTACTTC.

This sequence joins TRBV5-1 and TRBJ2-2; TRBD2 aligns across 10 bases. V shed 6 bases, J shed 4 bases, and the junction held 12 bases outside the gene matches. This CDR3 contains 17 residues. Looked up from germline, CDR1 is SGHRS and CDR2 is YFSETQ. CDR3 region: CASTSEGTSVTTGELFF. The CDR3 region has the DNA TGCGCCAGCACCTCAGAGGGGACTAGCGTTACCACCGGGGAGCTGTTTTTT.

CDR3 nucleotide sequence: TGTGCCAGCAGCTCGCAGATTAGCGGGTACGAGCAGTACTTC. Protein product: CASSSQISGYEQYF. V gene TRBV5-4 combines with J gene TRBJ2-7, with TRBD2 matching 7 bases. The CDR3 runs to 14 residues. V shed 3 bases and J 4 bases; nucleotides not matched to a gene: 7. Per germline, CDR1 SGHNT and CDR2 YYREEE (reference sequence).

On this clone: The sample carries other DNA sequences with the same CDR3. V is TRBV7-7 and J is TRBJ1-1; no clear D. Trimming left V 5 bases short and J 5 bases short, with 12 bases between. The CDR3 has 13 amino acids. CDR1 and CDR2 (germline): SSHAT, FNYEAQ (reference sequence). The CDR3 reads CASSLEGGTEAFF. In DNA, the CDR3 is TGTGCCAGCAGCCTAGAAGGTGGAACTGAAGCTTTCTTT.

The chain has TRBV30 and TRBJ2-3, with 9 bases fitting TRBD2. The trim removed 1 base at V and 5 bases at J, leaving 7 bases unmatched. Germline CDR1 and CDR2: GTSNPN and SVGIG (reference sequence). The length of the CDR3 is 15 residues. The CDR3 here is CAWSGVAGVIDTQYF. CDR3 DNA: TGTGCCTGGAGTGGGGTAGCGGGAGTTATAGATACGCAGTATTTT.

This chain connects TRBV7-3 to TRBJ2-3, with D possibly matching TRBD1 (5 bases). Trimming took 0 bases from V and 5 from J, leaving 18 bases between them. Germline CDR1 reads SGHTA; CDR2 reads FQGTGA. CDR3 length: 17 residues. CDR3: CASSLTRSVVGEDTQYF. The CDR3 bases are TGTGCCAGCAGCTTAACCCGATCCGTGGTAGGGGAAGATACGCAGTATTTT.

This rearrangement joins TRBV4-2 to TRBJ1-2; D not resolved. This CDR3 has 15 residues. Germline lookup yields CDR1 LGHNA and CDR2 YNFKEQ. The ends were cut back, 5 bases at V and 2 bases at J, with 15 bases in the middle. The DNA of the CDR3 is TGTGCCAGCAGCTTGAGTATCGCACCCAACTATGGCTACACCTTC. Protein product: CASSLSIAPNYGYTF.

This chain joins TRBV10-2 and TRBJ2-1; D may be TRBD2 (7 bases). The CDR3 is made up of 17 amino acids. The V end lost 8 bases, the J end lost 7 bases, and 27 bases lay between the germline ends. Per germline, CDR1 WSHSY and CDR2 SAAADI. The CDR3 spells CASGPRASGQGGNEQFF. CDR3 nucleotide sequence: TGCGCCAGCGGCCCCCGAGCTAGCGGTCAAGGGGGGAATGAGCAGTTCTTC.

The gene calls are TRBV15 and TRBJ2-1, with 14 bases that match TRBD2. V was clipped by 1 base and J by 4 bases; unmatched bases: 9. Germline V gene data show CDR1 as LNHNV and CDR2 as YYDKDF (reference sequence). The CDR3 is made up of 19 amino acids. The CDR3: CATSRGRLAGGPRYNEQFF. CDR3 in DNA: TGTGCCACCAGCAGAGGACGACTAGCGGGAGGGCCCCGATACAATGAGCAGTTCTTC.

The chain's CDR3 is CASSLDRGRRGEQYV. CDR3 coding DNA: TGTGCCAGCTCACTCGACAGGGGGCGCCGCGGCGAGCAGTACGTC. V usage is TRBV18 and J usage is TRBJ2-7; 10 nucleotides align to TRBD1. The CDR3 is 15 residues long. Germline V gives CDR1 KGHSH, CDR2 LQKENI. V lost 4 bases, J lost 6 bases, and 9 bases stayed unmatched.

This clone has more than one count but fewer than ten. The CDR3 is CASSFGASGNTDTQYF. In nucleotides, the CDR3 is TGCGCCAGCAGCTTCGGCGCTAGCGGGAATACAGATACGCAGTATTTT. The chain carries TRBV5-1 and TRBJ2-3, with 9 positions matching TRBD2. CDR1 and CDR2 from the germline V gene are SGHRS and YFSETQ. This CDR3 contains 16 residues. Trimming at V came to 2 bases and at J to 3 bases, leaving 7 bases not matched to a gene. The whole variable domain, filled in from reference TRBV5-1 and TRBJ2-3, reads KAGVTQTPRYLIKTRGQQVTLSCSPISGHRSVSWYQQTPGQGLQFLFEYFSETQRNKGNFPGRFSGRQFSNSRSEMNVSTLELGDSALYLCASSFGASGNTDTQYFGPGTRLTVL.

The chain joins TRBV28 to TRBJ2-2; D is unclear. Trimming removed 7 bases at V and 6 bases at J, with 12 bases between. Germline V gene data show CDR1 as MDHEN and CDR2 as SYDVKM. There are 13 residues in the CDR3. The CDR3 spells CASNRVSAGELFF. DNA for the CDR3: TGTGCCAGCAACCGGGTGTCGGCCGGGGAGCTGTTTTTT.

This clone was counted a few times. This same CDR3 is encoded by further DNA sequences in the sample. This chain uses TRBV13 with TRBJ1-1; TRBD1 aligns across 7 bases. Germline lookup yields CDR1 PRHDT and CDR2 FYEKMQ (reference sequence). The V segment lost 5 bases and the J segment 3 bases; nucleotides outside the gene matches: 6. This CDR3 contains 14 residues. CDR3 region: CASSGQAGYTEAFF. The CDR3 nucleotides are TGTGCCAGCAGCGGACAGGCGGGCTACACTGAAGCTTTCTTT.

This rearrangement joins TRBV29-1 to TRBJ2-1; 10 nucleotides match TRBD2. V gave up 3 bases and J gave up 2 bases; unmatched junction bases: 7. CDR3 length: 16 residues. Per germline, CDR1 SQVTM and CDR2 ANQGSEA. The CDR3 sequence: CSVEGEREGPYNEQFF. In DNA form, the CDR3 reads TGCAGCGTTGAGGGAGAGCGGGAGGGCCCCTACAATGAGCAGTTCTTC.

V and J are TRBV10-3 and TRBJ2-7, with D uncertain. Trimming left V 0 bases short and J 2 bases short, with 2 bases between. CDR1 ENHRY and CDR2 SYGVKD come from the germline V gene. This CDR3 comprises 12 residues. The CDR3 DNA is TGTGCCATCAGTGAGTCGCCCTACGAGCAGTACTTC. This encodes CAISESPYEQYF.

The chain is built from TRBV7-2 and TRBJ2-5; 7 bases fit TRBD1. The CDR3 consists of 14 residues. Germline CDR1 and CDR2: SGHTA and FQGNSA. The V segment lost 3 bases and the J segment 2 bases; nucleotides outside the gene matches: 3. CDR3 sequence (DNA): TGTGCCAGCAGCTTCCAGACAGGGCAAGAGACCCAGTACTTC. Protein sequence: CASSFQTGQETQYF.

The chain employs TRBV14 and TRBJ1-1; TRBD1 is a possible D gene (5 bases). Germline CDR1 reads SGHDN; CDR2 reads FVKESK. CDR3 length: 13 amino acids. The V end was cut by 3 bases, the J end by 5 bases, with 10 bases between. The CDR3 DNA is TGTGCCAGCAGCCACAGGGTTCGTACTGAAGCTTTCTTT. Its protein is CASSHRVRTEAFF. Full variable domain (remainder filled in from reference TRBV14 and TRBJ1-1): EAGVTQFPSHSVIEKGQTVTLRCDPISGHDNLYWYRRVMGKEIKFLLHFVKESKQDESGMPNNRFLAERTGGTYSTLKVQPAELEDSGVYFCASSHRVRTEAFFGQGTRLTVV.

The chain combines TRBV7-2 with TRBJ2-7; D tentatively fits TRBD1 or TRBD2 (6 bases each). Germline assignment: CDR1 SGHTA and CDR2 FQGNSA. The CDR3 has 15 residues. Trimming pared 5 bases from V and 0 bases from J, leaving 14 bases between. The CDR3 region has the DNA TGTGCCAGCAGCCTAGGGGGGCTCAGCTCCTACGAGCAGTACTTC. Translating it yields CASSLGGLSSYEQYF.

This clone was seen only a few times. The chain links TRBV7-6 to TRBJ2-1; TRBD2 agrees at 9 bases. Germline V gene data show CDR1 as SGHVS and CDR2 as FNYEAQ. This CDR3 comprises 18 residues. Trimming took 3 bases from V and 2 from J; bases not matched to a gene: 11. The CDR3 coding sequence is TGTGCCAGCAGCTTCCCCCCCTCTAGCGGGATAACCTACAATGAGCAGTTCTTC. Its protein is CASSFPPSSGITYNEQFF.

V is TRBV5-1 and J is TRBJ1-4, with unresolved D. V was pared by 2 bases and J by 1 base, with 6 bases between. This CDR3 region has 14 residues. Germline V CDR1 and CDR2: SGHRS, YFSETQ. The CDR3 nucleotides are TGCGCCAGCAGCTTAGGCTTAACTAATGAAAAACTGTTTTTT. This codes for CASSLGLTNEKLFF. The full variable domain, with the rest looked up from reference TRBV5-1 and TRBJ1-4, is KAGVTQTPRYLIKTRGQQVTLSCSPISGHRSVSWYQQTPGQGLQFLFEYFSETQRNKGNFPGRFSGRQFSNSRSEMNVSTLELGDSALYLCASSLGLTNEKLFFGSGTQLSVL.

This chain uses TRBV14 with TRBJ1-2; D is perhaps TRBD1 (6 bases). This CDR3 has 15 amino acids. Germline lookup yields CDR1 SGHDN and CDR2 FVKESK. The V gene lost 4 bases and the J gene lost 2 bases, with 14 bases spanning the gap. The CDR3 coding sequence is TGTGCCAGCAGCCGAAGAAGGGGGACAAACTATGGCTACACCTTC. This encodes CASSRRRGTNYGYTF.

The chain uses TRBV2 and TRBJ1-4; D gene unclear. The germline gives CDR1 SNHLY, CDR2 FYNNEI. This CDR3 comprises 14 residues. The V end lost 2 bases, the J end lost 8 bases, and 12 bases lay between the germline ends. CDR3: CASSEPHVREKLFF. The DNA for the CDR3 is TGTGCCAGCAGTGAACCTCATGTTCGGGAAAAACTGTTTTTT.

A single count supports this clone. The chain employs TRBV6-1 and TRBJ1-2, with D uncertain. The CDR3 is made up of 13 amino acids. Trimming left V 2 bases short and J 1 base short, with 5 bases between. The V gene's germline CDR1 is MNHNS and CDR2 SASEGT. This chain's CDR3 is CASSETINYGYTF. The CDR3, as DNA: TGTGCCAGCAGTGAAACAATTAACTATGGCTACACCTTC.

This clone was observed once. The sample carries other DNA sequences with the same CDR3. The rearrangement uses TRBV29-1 and TRBJ2-3; D not resolved. V shed 4 bases and J shed 1 base, with 3 bases lying between them. Germline V gives CDR1 SQVTM, CDR2 ANQGSEA. The CDR3 extends over 11 amino acids. CDR3 sequence reads: CSVVGTDTQYF. The CDR3 DNA follows: TGCAGCGTTGTGGGCACAGATACGCAGTATTTT.

V and J are TRBV5-1 and TRBJ2-3; 12 bases align to TRBD2. The V gene end was trimmed by 4 bases and the J gene end by 4 bases; junction bases not matched to a gene: 4. The germline CDR1 and CDR2 sequences are SGHRS and YFSETQ. The CDR3 consists of 15 residues. This CDR3 is CASSRTSGTPDTQYF. As DNA, the CDR3 is TGCGCCAGCAGCCGGACTAGCGGGACACCAGATACGCAGTATTTT.